The clone carrying this T cell receptor (beta chain) was counted only a few times. Its antigen remains unknown. TCRdb fed the 5' RACE reads into MiXCR, producing one record per CDR3 protein. The sample shows some 350,000 distinct CDR3 sequences, about an eighth of them seen only once. The CDR3 is 14 residues long. The germline gives CDR1 SGHTA, CDR2 FQGNSA. V was shortened by 2 bases and J by 3 bases, with 10 bases between the two germline ends. This sample was taken from a study of T-cell memory formation after mild COVID-19. Background on the study: TCR clusters were mostly confined to one donor each. Whole-study results and caveats: Second-wave clones peaking on day 37 lacked confirmed SARS-CoV-2 specificity. CD4+ contracting clones were mainly CM and EM; CD8+ ones, EMRA. Whereas later expanders leaned CD4+, clones contracting day 15 to 85 showed a balanced CD4/CD8 makeup.

The TCR was taken from a man aged 18 to 29 who had mild COVID-19 (a few samples of this study predate the infection). Cell type and time point are not known. The V and J genes are TRBV7-2 and TRBJ1-1, with TRBD1 as a possible D gene (5 bases). The sequencing sample was made of PBMCs or a T cell subset sorted from them (not recorded which). The CDR3 here is CASSLRGEDTEAFF. The CDR3 DNA reads TGTGCCAGCAGCTTAAGAGGGGAGGACACTGAAGCTTTCTTT.